Here is one TCR beta chain with its context. Produced via immunoSEQ multiplex PCR; TCRdb's table is partial and in-frame only. The table records some 100,000 clones, about 90% of them present only once. This sample is drawn from a study of control samples from healthy donors and cancer patients. The junction had 6 bases not matched to a gene; V was cut back by 6 bases and J by 1 base. The CDR3 length is 14 residues. Germline lookup yields CDR1 WSHSY and CDR2 SAAADI. Sample: blood. The rearrangement uses TRBV10-2 and TRBJ2-7, with TRBD1 identical over 7 bases. The receptor was derived from a young man in good health. The CDR3 DNA reads as TGCGCCAGCAGCCGGGACAGCAGATCCTACGAGCAGTACTTC. Its translation is CASSRDSRSYEQYF.